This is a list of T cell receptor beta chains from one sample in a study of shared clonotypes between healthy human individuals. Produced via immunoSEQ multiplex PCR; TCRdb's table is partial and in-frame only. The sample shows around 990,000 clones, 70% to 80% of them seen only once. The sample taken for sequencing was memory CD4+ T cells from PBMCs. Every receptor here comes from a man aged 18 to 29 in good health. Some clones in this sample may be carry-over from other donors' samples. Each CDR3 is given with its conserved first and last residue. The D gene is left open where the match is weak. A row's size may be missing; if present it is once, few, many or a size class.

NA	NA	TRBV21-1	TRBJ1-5	CASSTPGGRSNQPQHF	TGTGCCAGCAGCACCCCAGGGGGGAGGAGCAATCAGCCCCAGCATTTT
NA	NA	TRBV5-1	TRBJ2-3	CASSRLADYTDTQYF	TGCGCCAGCAGCCGCCTTGCGGATTACACAGATACGCAGTATTTT
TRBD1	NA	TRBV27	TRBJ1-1	CASSPYRGRETEAFF	TGTGCCAGCAGTCCGTACAGGGGTCGGGAGACTGAAGCTTTCTTT
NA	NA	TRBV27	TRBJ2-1	CASGGGPLGNEQFF	TGTGCCAGCGGAGGGGGCCCTCTCGGTAATGAGCAGTTCTTC
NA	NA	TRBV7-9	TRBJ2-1	CASSSDRDNNEQFF	TGTGCCAGCAGCTCCGACCGGGACAACAATGAGCAGTTCTTC
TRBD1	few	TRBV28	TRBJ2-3	CASSLEGRGYTDTQYF	TGTGCCAGCAGTTTAGAGGGCAGGGGGTACACAGATACGCAGTATTTT
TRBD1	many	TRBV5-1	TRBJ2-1	CASSTTGTGGVEQFF	TGCGCCAGCTCAACAACCGGGACAGGGGGCGTTGAGCAGTTCTTC
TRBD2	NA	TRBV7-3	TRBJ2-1	CASSLGGLVLYEQFF	TGTGCCAGCAGCTTAGGGGGACTAGTGCTCTATGAGCAGTTCTTC
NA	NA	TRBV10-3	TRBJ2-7	CAISSERRRYEQYF	TGTGCCATCAGTTCGGAGCGCAGACGCTACGAGCAGTACTTC
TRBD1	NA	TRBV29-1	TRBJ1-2	CSVSPGTGNGYTF	TGCAGCGTTTCCCCCGGGACAGGGAATGGCTACACCTTC
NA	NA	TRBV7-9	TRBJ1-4	CASSAKKGGEDEKLFF	TGTGCCAGCAGCGCGAAAAAAGGGGGAGAGGATGAAAAACTGTTTTTT
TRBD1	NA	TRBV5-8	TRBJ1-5	CASSFRGAGGYNQPQHF	TGTGCCAGCAGCTTCCGCGGGGCAGGGGGCTACAATCAGCCCCAGCATTTT
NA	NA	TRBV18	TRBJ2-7	CASSTPGLSYEQYF	TGTGCCAGCTCAACCCCGGGATTATCCTACGAGCAGTACTTC
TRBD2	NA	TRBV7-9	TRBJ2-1	CASSLSGSTYNEQFF	TGTGCCAGCAGCCTAAGCGGGAGTACCTACAATGAGCAGTTCTTC
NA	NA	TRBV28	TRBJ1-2	CASIDATGYGYTF	TGTGCCAGCATTGACGCGACAGGTTATGGCTACACCTTC
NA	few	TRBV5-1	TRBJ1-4	CASSFGNEKLFF	TGCGCCAGCAGCTTCGGGAATGAAAAACTGTTTTTT
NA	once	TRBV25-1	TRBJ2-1	CASSEGTANPYNEQFF	TGTGCCAGCAGTGAAGGGACCGCAAATCCCTACAATGAGCAGTTCTTC
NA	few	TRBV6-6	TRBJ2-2	CASCPLTGELFF	TGTGCCAGCTGCCCCCTTACCGGGGAGCTGTTTTTT
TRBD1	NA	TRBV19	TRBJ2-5	CATHLDRVETQYF	TGTGCCACCCACCTCGACAGGGTGGAGACCCAGTACTTC
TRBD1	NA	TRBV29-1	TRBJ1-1	CSVNRGSRNTEAFF	TGCAGCGTCAACAGGGGTAGTAGGAACACTGAAGCTTTCTTT